The 31 T cell receptor beta chains in this list originate from one sample, sequenced in a study of spatial heterogeneity in lung cancer. Time point noted: sample taken at primary tumor resection. TCRdb ran MiXCR on the 5' RACE reads and lists one entry per CDR3 protein. The table includes roughly 80,000 distinct CDR3 sequences, under 8.5% detected once. Sequencing used PBMCs, obtained at surgery. Receptors were obtained from a male donor with early-stage non-small cell lung cancer.

This clonotype was recorded at least ten times. The V call is TRBV5-1, the J call TRBJ2-5; no firm D call. Germline CDR1 and CDR2: SGHRS and YFSETQ. Trimming took off 6 bases at V and 5 bases at J, with 8 bases between the two ends. The length of the CDR3 is 11 residues. The CDR3 region has the DNA TGCGCCAGCAACCAGGCGGAGACCCAGTACTTC. Its protein is CASNQAETQYF. The full variable domain, with the rest looked up from reference TRBV5-1 and TRBJ2-5, is KAGVTQTPRYLIKTRGQQVTLSCSPISGHRSVSWYQQTPGQGLQFLFEYFSETQRNKGNFPGRFSGRQFSNSRSEMNVSTLELGDSALYLCASNQAETQYFGPGTRLLVL.

By frequency in the sample, this clonotype is medium-sized (0.01 to 0.1%). V is TRBV6-5 and J is TRBJ2-2, with D unclear. V lost 0 bases and J lost 5, with 4 bases in between. In germline, CDR1 is MNHEY, CDR2 SVGAGI. The CDR3 runs 13 residues. The CDR3 loop is CASSYSGTGELFF. DNA of the CDR3: TGTGCCAGCAGTTACTCTGGGACCGGGGAGCTGTTTTTT.

The rearrangement links TRBV7-9 to TRBJ2-3, with no clear D. V shed 5 bases and J shed 3 bases, with 18 bases lying between them. This CDR3 contains 16 residues. Germline lookup yields CDR1 SEHNR and CDR2 FQNEAQ (reference sequence). CDR3 DNA sequence: TGTGCCAGCAGCCCGAACTCCTTAAGATCTACAGATACGCAGTATTTT. Amino acids: CASSPNSLRSTDTQYF.

Ten or more counts support this clonotype. J is TRBJ1-5 and V is TRBV6-5; D is uncertain. V was clipped by 3 bases and J by 4 bases, with 7 bases between them. The CDR3 runs to 13 residues. Germline V gives CDR1 MNHEY, CDR2 SVGAGI. Written as DNA, the CDR3 is TGTGCCAGCAGTTATTACAGAAATCAGCCCCAGCATTTT. Translated: CASSYYRNQPQHF.

In its sample, this clonotype was seen a few times. This chain's CDR3 is CARIAPRTSGRTDTQYF. Written as DNA, the CDR3 is TGCGCCAGAATCGCCCCCCGGACTAGCGGGAGGACAGATACGCAGTATTTT. The rearrangement joins TRBV23-1 to TRBJ2-3, with 14 bases fitting TRBD2. TRBV23-1 falls under the ORF class, with uncertain function. The CDR3 extends over 17 amino acids. V lost 9 bases, J lost 3 bases, and 11 bases stayed unmatched.

This chain uses TRBV10-3 with TRBJ2-1; D possibly corresponds to TRBD2 (6 bases). V was trimmed by 7 bases and J by 7 bases, leaving 14 bases between them. Germline V CDR1 and CDR2: ENHRY, SYGVKD. This CDR3 comprises 13 residues. The CDR3 DNA reads as TGTGCCATCATAGCGGCACCACGGAATGAGCAGTTCTTC. Translation gives CAIIAAPRNEQFF.

This clonotype showed up just a few times. This chain uses TRBV18 with TRBJ1-6, with 7 bases that match TRBD1. This CDR3 is built from 15 residues. The J segment lost 5 bases and the V segment lost 3 bases, leaving 4 bases of the junction unmatched. Germline V gives CDR1 KGHSH, CDR2 LQKENI. The CDR3 loop reads CASSPLQGNNSPLHF. The DNA for the CDR3 is TGTGCCAGCTCACCGCTACAGGGGAATAATTCACCCCTCCACTTT. Based on the CDR3 plus reference TRBV18 and TRBJ1-6, the full variable domain is NAGVMQNPRHLVRRRGQEARLRCSPMKGHSHVYWYRQLPEEGLKFMVYLQKENIIDESGMPKERFSAEFPKEGPSILRIQQVVRGDSAAYFCASSPLQGNNSPLHFGNGTRLTVT.

This clonotype was seen at least ten times. J is TRBJ1-1 and V is TRBV5-8, with D unclear. CDR3 length: 11 residues. With 2 bases removed from V and 2 bases from J, the gap between germline ends came to 1 base. CDR1 and CDR2 (germline): SGHTS, YDEGEE. The CDR3 region is CASSFNTEAFF. CDR3 nucleotides: TGTGCCAGCAGCTTTAACACTGAAGCTTTCTTT.

This clonotype was found many times. The CDR3 DNA reads as TGCGCCAGCAGCCCTCGGTACGGATCCCTACAAGAGACCCAGTACTTC. Amino acids: CASSPRYGSLQETQYF. V gene TRBV5-1 combines with J gene TRBJ2-5, with unresolved D. The CDR3 is 16 residues long. V was trimmed by 4 bases and J by 2 bases, leaving 18 bases between them. The germline V gene has CDR1 SGHRS and CDR2 YFSETQ.

This clonotype was seen at least ten times. CDR3 residues: CASSYSEGYNEQFF. CDR3 bases: TGTGCCAGCAGTTATAGCGAGGGATACAATGAGCAGTTCTTC. This sequence joins TRBV27 and TRBJ2-1; perhaps TRBD2 as D (5 bases). The CDR3 length is 14 residues. Germline CDR1 reads MNHEY; CDR2 reads SMNVEV (reference sequence). The germline V and J ends were trimmed by 4 bases and 4 bases, with 11 bases remaining between them.

The gene calls are TRBV7-2 and TRBJ2-5; TRBD2 aligns across 9 bases. Germline lookup yields CDR1 SGHTA and CDR2 FQGNSA. The CDR3 runs 16 residues. V was pared by 4 bases and J by 5 bases, with 11 bases of the junction left unmatched. The CDR3 sequence is CASSSPGLAPSETQYF. CDR3 bases: TGTGCCAGCAGCTCCCCCGGACTAGCGCCGAGTGAGACCCAGTACTTC.

The genes are TRBV5-1 and TRBJ2-3; D not resolved. This CDR3 region has 13 residues. V was pared by 6 bases and J by 0 bases, with 8 bases between. Germline V gene data show CDR1 as SGHRS and CDR2 as YFSETQ. CDR3: CASTQDSTDTQYF. The CDR3 nucleotides are TGCGCCAGCACGCAAGACAGCACAGATACGCAGTATTTT.

V usage is TRBV12-3 or TRBV12-4 and J usage is TRBJ2-1; TRBD2 agrees at 14 bases. The J segment lost 8 bases and the V segment lost 5 bases, leaving 14 bases of the junction unmatched. The CDR3 length is 18 residues. CDR3 sequence (DNA): TGTGCCAGCAGTCGGGGACTAGCGGGAGTACGCAGATACGATGAGCAGTTCTTC. Protein: CASSRGLAGVRRYDEQFF.

The gene calls are TRBV7-9 and TRBJ2-1, with no clear D. Germline loops: CDR1 SEHNR, CDR2 FQNEAQ (reference sequence). Trimming removed 2 bases at V and 0 bases at J, with 11 bases between. The CDR3 length is 16 residues. CDR3 region: CASSLWVGSSYNEQFF. The CDR3 DNA is TGTGCCAGCAGCTTATGGGTGGGAAGCTCCTACAATGAGCAGTTCTTC.

The chain links TRBV24-1 to TRBJ2-1; possible D gene TRBD2, 6 bases. CDR1 and CDR2 from the germline V gene are KGHDR and SFDVKD. Deletions cut 7 bases from V and 7 bases from J, with 19 bases between. CDR3 size: 15 residues. In nucleotides, the CDR3 is TGTGCCACCAGCGTTAACCGGGAGTCGGGTAATGAGCAGTTCTTC. This sequence encodes CATSVNRESGNEQFF.

This clonotype was seen more than once but under ten times. The rearrangement uses TRBV20-1 and TRBJ2-1; TRBD2 matches at 9 bases. After removal of 5 bases from V and 5 bases from J, the junction contained 10 bases not matched to a gene. The CDR3 runs 15 residues. CDR1 DFQATT and CDR2 SNEGSKA come from the germline V gene (reference sequence). The CDR3 reads CSAPRAGGPHNEQFF. CDR3 coding DNA: TGCAGTGCTCCCAGGGCGGGAGGGCCCCACAATGAGCAGTTCTTC.

This clonotype was recorded many times. This chain joins TRBV5-1 and TRBJ2-2; D is unclear. CDR1 and CDR2 (germline): SGHRS, YFSETQ. This CDR3 region has 16 residues. V lost 4 bases and J 6 bases, leaving 19 bases between the germline ends. CDR3 protein: CASSRDPLTLPGELFF. CDR3 DNA sequence: TGCGCCAGCAGCCGTGACCCCCTAACCCTCCCCGGGGAGCTGTTTTTT. The entire variable domain, with the rest obtained from reference TRBV5-1 and TRBJ2-2, is as follows: KAGVTQTPRYLIKTRGQQVTLSCSPISGHRSVSWYQQTPGQGLQFLFEYFSETQRNKGNFPGRFSGRQFSNSRSEMNVSTLELGDSALYLCASSRDPLTLPGELFFGEGSRLTVL.

This clonotype is categorized as large (0.1 to 1%). This chain connects TRBV27 to TRBJ1-3; TRBD1 might be the D (6 bases). V was clipped by 7 bases and J by 4 bases, with 14 bases between them. The CDR3 contains 14 residues. The germline gives CDR1 MNHEY, CDR2 SMNVEV (reference sequence). Here the CDR3 reads CASKLGAGGNTIYF. Here the CDR3 DNA reads TGTGCCAGCAAGCTGGGGGCAGGAGGAAACACCATATATTTT.

This clonotype was counted many times. V and J are TRBV7-9 and TRBJ2-7; D is uncertain. This CDR3 is built from 14 residues. From germline, CDR1 is SEHNR and CDR2 FQNEAQ (reference sequence). The V and J ends lost 5 bases and 4 bases respectively, with 15 bases between them. The CDR3 spells CASSAPLFKYEQYF. Here the CDR3 DNA reads TGTGCCAGCAGCGCCCCTTTATTTAAGTACGAGCAGTACTTC.

This clonotype was recorded a few times. This chain links TRBV5-1 with TRBJ2-7; D is unclear. Per germline, CDR1 SGHRS and CDR2 YFSETQ. The V end lost 0 bases, the J end lost 3 bases, and 10 bases lay between the germline ends. The CDR3 sequence is 14 residues long. CDR3 sequence: CASSLASQSYEQYF. The CDR3 DNA reads as TGCGCCAGCAGCTTGGCCTCACAGAGCTACGAGCAGTACTTC.

The V gene is TRBV10-1, the J gene TRBJ2-1; D gene ambiguous. Trimming shortened V by 2 bases and J by 7 bases, and 9 bases separated the two germline ends. Germline loops: CDR1 WNHNN, CDR2 SYGVQD (reference sequence). The length of the CDR3 is 13 residues. CDR3 bases: TGCGCCAGCAGTGAGAACATGAGGAATGAGCAGTTCTTC. Encoded protein: CASSENMRNEQFF.

The chain uses TRBV18 and TRBJ2-5, with D possibly matching TRBD2 (6 bases). The V and J ends lost 4 bases and 0 bases respectively, with 15 bases between them. Per germline, CDR1 KGHSH and CDR2 LQKENI. This CDR3 comprises 16 residues. Here the CDR3 reads CASSLIAAPYQETQYF. In DNA form, the CDR3 reads TGTGCCAGCTCACTAATAGCGGCCCCTTACCAAGAGACCCAGTACTTC.

This clonotype was picked up a small number of times. A read error may be the cause here, since a much bigger clone is one base away. The rearrangement links TRBV11-2 to TRBJ2-1, with 12 bases matching TRBD2. CDR1 and CDR2 (germline): SGHAT, FQNNGV. The CDR3 contains 17 residues. This CDR3 reads CASCLASGRAWYNEQFF. The CDR3 DNA reads TGTGCCAGCTGCTTAGCTAGCGGGAGGGCCTGGTACAATGAGCAGTTCTTC.

This clonotype has at least ten counts. The chain employs TRBV4-1 and TRBJ2-2; D is ambiguous. V gave up 3 bases and J gave up 4 bases, with 6 bases separating them. Germline-derived CDR1 and CDR2 are MGHRA and YSYEKL. The CDR3 runs to 13 residues. CDR3 DNA: TGCGCCAGCAGCCAGGGCAGCACCGGGGAGCTGTTTTTT. Translation gives CASSQGSTGELFF.

This clonotype was seen repeatedly, ten times or more. The chain combines TRBV29-1 with TRBJ1-1; 7 bases map to TRBD1. J gave up 5 bases and V 1 base, and 4 bases lay outside the gene matches. Germline CDR1 and CDR2: SQVTM and ANQGSEA. The CDR3 has 13 residues. CDR3 in DNA: TGCAGCGTTGAAGGGCAGGGGGTTACTGAAGCTTTCTTT. This codes for CSVEGQGVTEAFF.

The V call is TRBV11-3, the J call TRBJ2-1, with 7 bases that match TRBD2. The junction had 4 bases not matched to a gene; V was cut back by 5 bases and J by 3 bases. Germline V gene data show CDR1 as SGHNT and CDR2 as YENEEA. The CDR3 contains 14 residues. The CDR3 DNA is TGTGCCAGCAGCCCCGGGACTAACTACAATGAGCAGTTCTTC. This codes for CASSPGTNYNEQFF.

Many counts were recorded for this clonotype. This chain uses TRBV15 with TRBJ1-1; D ambiguous. The V end lost 1 base, the J end lost 1 base, and 10 bases lay between the germline ends. Per germline, CDR1 LNHNV and CDR2 YYDKDF (reference sequence). The CDR3 consists of 15 residues. The CDR3 region is CATSRVFLGNTEAFF. The DNA of the CDR3 is TGTGCCACCAGCAGAGTGTTTTTGGGGAACACTGAAGCTTTCTTT.

This clonotype was seen repeatedly, ten times or more. The V gene is TRBV6-2 or TRBV6-3, the J gene TRBJ2-3, with 7 bases aligning to TRBD1. Germline V CDR1 and CDR2: MNHEY, SVGEGT. V lost 4 bases and J lost 0; bases outside the gene matches: 7. CDR3 length equals 16 residues. CDR3 nucleotide sequence: TGTGCCAGCAGTTCGGCCACAGGGGTGAGCACAGATACGCAGTATTTT. As protein: CASSSATGVSTDTQYF.

Ten or more counts support this clonotype. The chain is built from TRBV14 and TRBJ2-7; D not resolved. The germline V gene has CDR1 SGHDN and CDR2 FVKESK. CDR3 size: 13 residues. The V end lost 2 bases, the J end lost 1 base, and 6 bases lay between the germline ends. CDR3 in amino acids: CASSQRFSYEQYF. The DNA for the CDR3 is TGTGCCAGCAGCCAAAGGTTTTCCTACGAGCAGTACTTC.

Ten or more counts support this clonotype. As DNA, the CDR3 is TGTGCCAGCTTGGGGGCCCCATTTTCACCCCTCCACTTT. Its translation: CASLGAPFSPLHF. V and J are TRBV2 and TRBJ1-6; perhaps TRBD1 as D (6 bases). Germline V gives CDR1 SNHLY, CDR2 FYNNEI. V lost 8 bases and J 9 bases, leaving 14 bases between the germline ends. The CDR3 length is 13 residues.

J is TRBJ2-1 and V is TRBV7-2, with D possibly matching TRBD1 (6 bases). This CDR3 comprises 14 residues. Per germline, CDR1 SGHTA and CDR2 FQGNSA. Deletions cut 2 bases from V and 7 bases from J, with 12 bases between. The CDR3 coding sequence is TGTGCCAGCAGCTTAAGACAGGCCCCTAATGAGCAGTTCTTC. This translates into CASSLRQAPNEQFF.